This T cell receptor (beta chain) was sequenced during a study of cytomegalovirus exposure and HLA in healthy donors (dated by TCRdb to between 2016 and 2019). As for the study more broadly: According to a later analysis, one platform produced both the roughly 130 validation repertoires and the approximately 670 repertoires of the first cohort. The study aimed to test whether cataloging public T cell receptors could reveal signatures of past pathogen exposure. Besides the first cohort of about 730 subjects, a separate validation cohort made up of 120 different subjects was used. High-throughput TCR immunosequencing, statistical association of individual TCRs with disease status, and machine learning were combined to predict cytomegalovirus infection status. On the study overall, not on this receptor specifically: The classifier was reported to diagnose cytomegalovirus status with high specificity and sensitivity in both the original and validation cohorts. Subsequent analysis determined that TCRs grouped into clusters in the first cohort also showed a tendency toward co-occurrence across the 120 or so validation repertoires, and 94% of cluster scores exceeded 0. While some public TCRs were present in many individuals, most TCR sequences turned up only very rarely across donors. A few of the identified cytomegalovirus-associated TCR beta chains were confirmed in vitro to be specific for cytomegalovirus antigens. All 130 or so repertoires were used to score co-occurrence in the validation cohort in a later analysis, because that analysis had no HLA typing for the cohort. The study gave a list of 150 to 200 TCR beta chains associated with cytomegalovirus. According to the authors, the approach could potentially be generalized to other disease states and immunological phenotypes.

Remarks on this clone: There is no known antigen for this receptor. Per-nucleotide qualities are absent, and no much larger clonotype sits a single base away.

Donors formed part of the validation cohort, which comprised about 130 subjects and was distinct from the first cohort of 550 to 850 subjects. The germline V gene supplies CDR1 SGHNT and CDR2 YENEEA. Reading from cysteine to phenylalanine, the CDR3 counts 14 amino acids. The retained sequence is limited to the CDR3, 42 bases, with the frame set at the first base. V gives up 1 base and J gives up 5 bases, and the segment between their germline ends measures 9 bases. Library method: the immunoSEQ multiplex PCR assay. For the original study's pipeline: A statistical classification framework was developed to diagnose cytomegalovirus status using the catalog of TCR beta chain sequences. The immuneACCESS repertoire file appears here via TCRdb, limited to in-frame rearrangements. These files lack a portion of the clones; in checked studies, under half of the deficit traces to unresolved V genes, and the cause of the others is not known. V and J calls and clone size follow that table, whereas D and trimming were derived from the DNA. This sample has 150,000 to 200,000 clones in its table, and 85% of those were observed once. About 17% of the sample lies in the top ten.

The sequence derives from a man younger than 35 in good health and CMV-seropositive. The V and J genes are TRBV11-3 and TRBJ2-1; matching of 5 bases hints at TRBD1 as the D gene. Sample: PBMCs. CDR3 protein: CASSLGGRDNEQFF. In nucleotide form, the sequence is TGTGCCAGCAGCTTAGGGGGCAGGGACAATGAGCAGTTCTTC.